This T cell receptor (beta chain) was retrieved from a study of glioma-infiltrating T cells after dendritic cell vaccination. Study context: Samples are from glioblastoma patients in Phase I and II dendritic cell vaccine trials. Autologous tumor lysate-pulsed dendritic cell vaccination was given between the early 2000s and the early 2010s.

Notes on this clone: Its specificity is unknown.

The CDR3 has 15 residues. Germline loops: CDR1 LNHDA, CDR2 SQIVND (reference sequence). J gave up 4 bases and V 2 bases, and 5 bases lay outside the gene matches. Primers: 60 V beta forward and 13 J beta reverse. Clones were read by immunoSEQ multiplex PCR, and TCRdb kept only the in-frame ones, dropping some. The repertoire consists of roughly 100,000 clones, with roughly 80% occurring once and the leading ten covering 9.5% to 15%. Study-wide findings and caveats: Longer survival after dendritic cell vaccination followed higher pretreatment TIL content.

This material consisted of blood, taken before dendritic cell vaccination. This chain uses TRBV19 with TRBJ1-1; 9 positions match TRBD1. The origin of this receptor is a human donor with glioblastoma. CDR3 sequence reads: CASSISGTGTTEAFF. The CDR3 DNA reads TGTGCCAGTAGTATATCCGGGACAGGGACCACTGAAGCTTTCTTT. The whole variable domain, filled in from reference TRBV19 and TRBJ1-1, reads DGGITQSPKYLFRKEGQNVTLSCEQNLNHDAMYWYRQDPGQGLRLIYYSQIVNDFQKGDIAEGYSVSREKKESFPLTVTSAQKNPTAFYLCASSISGTGTTEAFFGQGTRLTVV.